Following are 32 T cell receptor beta chains from one sample sequenced in a study of T cell repertoires in cytomegalovirus infection. TCRdb reanalysed the reads using MiXCR and keeps one entry per CDR3 protein. Of roughly 180,000 distinct CDR3 sequences listed, approximately 21% are singletons. These receptors are not linked to any known antigen. Sample: CD8+ T cells from cultured PBMCs, taken from culture after CMV antigen stimulation. Every receptor here comes from a human donor in good health (CMV status not recorded). Some clones in this sample may be carry-over from other donors' samples.

In its sample, this clonotype was seen once. The chain has TRBV28 and TRBJ1-6; D remains ambiguous. CDR1 is MDHEN, CDR2 SYDVKM, per germline. The V end lost 3 bases, the J end lost 10 bases, and 10 bases lay between the germline ends. The CDR3 covers 13 residues. Here the CDR3 DNA reads TGTGCCAGCAGTTTGGCCCTGGGGTCACCCCTCCACTTT. It yields the protein CASSLALGSPLHF. The full variable domain, with the rest looked up from reference TRBV28 and TRBJ1-6, is DVKVTQSSRYLVKRTGEKVFLECVQDMDHENMFWYRQDPGLGLRLIYFSYDVKMKEKGDIPEGYSVSREKKERFSLILESASTNQTSMYLCASSLALGSPLHFGNGTRLTVT.

V gene TRBV27 combines with J gene TRBJ1-6; no firm D call. Germline V gives CDR1 MNHEY, CDR2 SMNVEV (reference sequence). The CDR3 covers 13 residues. The ends were cut back, 4 bases at V and 3 bases at J, with 4 bases in the middle. The CDR3 coding sequence is TGTGCCAGCAGTTCCGGCTATAATTCACCCCTCCACTTT. This gives the protein CASSSGYNSPLHF.

The gene calls are TRBV5-5 and TRBJ2-1; possible D gene TRBD1, 6 bases. Trimming took 5 bases from V and 8 from J, leaving 20 bases between them. This CDR3 has 15 amino acids. Germline-derived CDR1 and CDR2 are SGHKS and YYEKEE (reference sequence). The CDR3 spells CASRVGQGINDEQFF. CDR3 DNA: TGTGCCAGCAGGGTGGGGCAGGGGATTAATGATGAGCAGTTCTTC.

This clonotype was recorded at least ten times. The chain links TRBV27 to TRBJ1-5; D call uncertain. V was shortened by 5 bases and J by 2 bases, with 13 bases between the two germline ends. CDR1 MNHEY and CDR2 SMNVEV come from the germline V gene (reference sequence). The CDR3 spans 15 residues. CDR3 amino acids: CASSLYARGNQPQHF. The CDR3 bases are TGTGCCAGCAGTCTCTACGCTCGGGGCAATCAGCCCCAGCATTTT.

The chain has TRBV12-3 or TRBV12-4 and TRBJ1-2, with D perhaps TRBD1 (6 bases). V shed 3 bases and J shed 3 bases, with 11 bases lying between them. The CDR3 totals 14 residues. As DNA, the CDR3 is TGTGCCAGCAGTTTGGGCAGGGGATACTATGGCTACACCTTC. As protein: CASSLGRGYYGYTF.

The chain joins TRBV6-1 to TRBJ1-2; D may be TRBD1 (5 bases). The CDR3 is 16 amino acids. Trimming removed 2 bases from V and 5 bases from J, with 18 bases in between. Germline lookup yields CDR1 MNHNS and CDR2 SASEGT. The CDR3 coding sequence is TGTGCCAGCAGTGAACCTTCAGGGCGCTTGTTGTATGGCTACACCTTC. Amino acid sequence: CASSEPSGRLLYGYTF.

The genes are TRBV29-1 and TRBJ2-7; 12 nucleotides agree with TRBD1. The CDR3 is made up of 16 amino acids. V was pared by 6 bases and J by 2 bases, with 11 bases of the junction left unmatched. Germline V gives CDR1 SQVTM, CDR2 ANQGSEA. The CDR3 here is CSVYGTGGSRTYEQYF. The DNA for the CDR3 is TGCAGCGTATACGGGACAGGGGGCAGTCGAACCTACGAGCAGTACTTC.

V is TRBV11-2 and J is TRBJ2-7; TRBD2 is a possible D gene (7 bases). The CDR3 extends over 12 amino acids. V was clipped by 5 bases and J by 7 bases, with 12 bases between them. The V gene's germline CDR1 is SGHAT and CDR2 FQNNGV. The CDR3 nucleotides are TGTGCCAGCAGCCGAGGGGGGGGTGAGCAGTACTTC. Its translation: CASSRGGGEQYF.

This clonotype came up a few times. The genes are TRBV28 and TRBJ2-1; 8 bases line up with TRBD2. The CDR3 loop spans 16 amino acids. In germline, CDR1 is MDHEN, CDR2 SYDVKM. Trimming cost V 5 bases and J 7 bases; bases outside gene matches: 13. For the CDR3, the DNA is TGTGCCAGCAGTCCACTCGACCAGCGGGGGAAAAATGAGCAGTTCTTC. Translated, it gives CASSPLDQRGKNEQFF. Based on the CDR3 plus reference TRBV28 and TRBJ2-1, the full variable domain is DVKVTQSSRYLVKRTGEKVFLECVQDMDHENMFWYRQDPGLGLRLIYFSYDVKMKEKGDIPEGYSVSREKKERFSLILESASTNQTSMYLCASSPLDQRGKNEQFFGPGTRLTVL.

CDR3 amino acids: CASSSGLAENSNTGELFF. CDR3 nucleotide sequence: TGTGCCAGCAGCTCTGGACTAGCGGAGAATTCGAACACCGGGGAGCTGTTTTTT. The genes are TRBV7-9 and TRBJ2-2; 10 bases agree with TRBD2. V was clipped by 4 bases and J by 0 bases; unmatched bases: 8. Germline CDR1 is SEHNR and CDR2 is FQNEAQ (reference sequence). The CDR3 totals 18 residues. Combining the CDR3 with reference TRBV7-9 and TRBJ2-2 gives the whole variable domain DTGVSQNPRHKITKRGQNVTFRCDPISEHNRLYWYRQTLGQGPEFLTYFQNEAQLEKSRLLSDRFSAERPKGSFSTLEIQRTEQGDSAMYLCASSSGLAENSNTGELFFGEGSRLTVL.

The sample holds a few counts of this clonotype. The chain's CDR3 is CASSQEGLAGVTETQYF. CDR3 nucleotide sequence: TGCGCCAGCAGCCAAGAAGGGCTAGCGGGGGTTACAGAGACCCAGTACTTC. The chain combines TRBV4-1 with TRBJ2-5, with TRBD2 matching 10 bases. The germline gives CDR1 MGHRA, CDR2 YSYEKL. The length of the CDR3 is 17 residues. The junction had 8 bases not matched to a gene; V was cut back by 0 bases and J by 4 bases.

At least ten counts were recorded for this clonotype. The rearrangement joins TRBV7-2 to TRBJ2-4, with 13 bases identical to TRBD2. CDR1 and CDR2 (germline): SGHTA, FQGNSA. The CDR3 is 16 residues long. V was pared by 5 bases and J by 1 base, with 2 bases of the junction left unmatched. CDR3 DNA: TGTGCCAGCAGCCTGACTAGCGGGGGGGCCAAAAACATTCAGTACTTC. As protein: CASSLTSGGAKNIQYF.

This clonotype was seen only a few times. The chain links TRBV7-9 to TRBJ1-2; possible D gene TRBD1, 5 bases. This CDR3 region has 18 residues. V gave up 4 bases and J gave up 2 bases, with 23 bases separating them. Looked up from germline, CDR1 is SEHNR and CDR2 is FQNEAQ (reference sequence). CDR3 coding DNA: TGTGCCAGCAGCTCCGCCTCGCGGGGCAGGGCCGAAAACTATGGCTACACCTTC. This sequence encodes CASSSASRGRAENYGYTF.

Only a few counts were recorded for this clonotype. V and J are TRBV7-2 and TRBJ1-4, with D maybe TRBD1 (5 bases). The V end was cut by 3 bases, the J end by 5 bases, with 7 bases between. The CDR3 is 13 amino acids. In germline, CDR1 is SGHTA, CDR2 FQGNSA. The CDR3 DNA is TGTGCCAGCAGCTTCTGGGGGAATGAAAAACTGTTTTTT. This gives the protein CASSFWGNEKLFF.

This sequence joins TRBV12-5 and TRBJ1-3; D ambiguous. The V gene's germline CDR1 is LGHNT and CDR2 FRNRAP. V was pared by 0 bases and J by 0 bases, with 12 bases between. The CDR3 totals 17 residues. CDR3 loop: CASGLVQSLFSGNTIYF. The CDR3 coding sequence is TGTGCTAGTGGTTTGGTACAGAGCTTGTTCTCTGGAAACACCATATATTTT.

About this clonotype: The missing conserved phenylalanine or tryptophan at the end of this CDR3 makes a read error likely. V usage is TRBV4-1 and J usage is TRBJ1-1; D not resolved. Germline V gene lookup returns CDR1 MGHRA and CDR2 YSYEKL. The CDR3 runs 12 residues. V was pared by 8 bases and J by 4 bases, with 11 bases between. The CDR3 sequence: CASGQWVTEAFL. CDR3 nucleotides: TGCGCCAGCGGGCAGTGGGTCACTGAAGCTTTCCTT.

This chain links TRBV7-6 with TRBJ1-1; 7 positions agree with TRBD1. Germline assignment: CDR1 SGHVS and CDR2 FNYEAQ. After removal of 1 base from V and 3 bases from J, the junction contained 8 bases not matched to a gene. The CDR3 is 16 amino acids. DNA of the CDR3: TGTGCCAGCAGCTTAGAAATGGCAGGGGGGGACACTGAAGCTTTCTTT. This codes for CASSLEMAGGDTEAFF.

V gene TRBV27 combines with J gene TRBJ1-5; no clear D gene. The CDR3 spans 13 residues. From germline, CDR1 is MNHEY and CDR2 SMNVEV (reference sequence). With 4 bases removed from V and 6 bases from J, the gap between germline ends came to 10 bases. As DNA, the CDR3 is TGTGCCAGCAGTTCGATGTTCAGTCAGCCCCAGCATTTT. This codes for CASSSMFSQPQHF.

This clonotype was found a few times. The rearrangement joins TRBV7-2 to TRBJ1-4; 8 bases are a match to TRBD1. The CDR3 runs 15 residues. The ends lost 5 bases at V and 5 bases at J; junction bases unmatched: 7. Germline CDR1 and CDR2: SGHTA and FQGNSA. The CDR3 loop is CASSHRTGLNEKLFF. For the CDR3, the DNA is TGTGCCAGCAGCCATCGGACAGGGTTGAATGAAAAACTGTTTTTT.

This clonotype was seen a handful of times. The rearrangement links TRBV7-9 to TRBJ2-7, with D possibly being TRBD2 (6 bases). This CDR3 has 16 residues. The germline V gene encodes CDR1 SEHNR and CDR2 FQNEAQ (reference sequence). Trimming pared 4 bases from V and 1 base from J, leaving 17 bases between. CDR3 loop: CASSSLWDLGSYEQYF. CDR3 bases: TGTGCCAGCAGCTCCCTATGGGACTTGGGATCCTACGAGCAGTACTTC.

As to this clonotype: The junction departs from the called germline gene at one end, perhaps through a read error. The rearrangement joins TRBV7-8 to TRBJ1-4; D remains unclear. The CDR3 runs to 15 residues. Germline values: CDR1 SGHVS, CDR2 FQNEAQ. CDR3 nucleotide sequence: TGTGTCAGCAGCTTAGATCAAGGGTATAGTGAAAAACTGTTTTTT. The encoded protein is CVSSLDQGYSEKLFF.

This clonotype was counted a few times. This chain links TRBV6-1 with TRBJ2-7; 8 bases line up with TRBD2. This CDR3 region has 15 residues. CDR1 and CDR2 (germline): MNHNS, SASEGT. Trimming took 4 bases from V and 1 from J; bases not matched to a gene: 6. The CDR3 spells CASSGPGLESYEQYF. The CDR3 region has the DNA TGTGCCAGCAGTGGCCCGGGACTAGAATCCTACGAGCAGTACTTC.

Only a few counts were recorded for this clonotype. The genes are TRBV6-1 and TRBJ2-3, with 8 bases that match TRBD1. Germline V CDR1 and CDR2: MNHNS, SASEGT. CDR3 length equals 17 residues. Unmatched junction bases numbered 11, after V lost 3 bases and J lost 3 bases. This CDR3 is CASSEMDRAYFTDTQYF. CDR3 nucleotides: TGTGCCAGCAGTGAGATGGACAGGGCGTATTTTACAGATACGCAGTATTTT.

This clonotype turned up a few times. The chain employs TRBV6-2 or TRBV6-3 and TRBJ2-7; possibly TRBD1 for D (6 bases). The CDR3 is made up of 12 amino acids. Germline CDR1 MNHEY, CDR2 SVGEGT. Trimming left V 11 bases short and J 3 bases short, with 14 bases between. The CDR3 loop reads CAGSAGDYEQYF. The CDR3 nucleotides read TGTGCCGGGTCGGCAGGGGACTACGAGCAGTACTTC.

The V and J genes are TRBV4-1 and TRBJ2-7; D remains ambiguous. This CDR3 has 14 amino acids. CDR1 is MGHRA and CDR2 is YSYEKL in the germline V gene. V lost 3 bases and J 3 bases, leaving 12 bases between the germline ends. CDR3 coding DNA: TGCGCCAGCAGCCACAGGAGCAACGTCTACGAGCAGTACTTC. Translating it yields CASSHRSNVYEQYF.

This clonotype was seen more than once but under ten times. This CDR3 reads CASSQRPRGYLDAEAFF. The CDR3 bases are TGCGCCAGCAGCCAGCGTCCCAGGGGGTATTTGGACGCTGAAGCTTTCTTT. V usage is TRBV4-3 and J usage is TRBJ1-1; 7 bases are a match to TRBD1. The CDR3 consists of 17 residues. Germline V gene data show CDR1 as LGHNA and CDR2 as YSLEER. Unmatched junction bases numbered 16, after V lost 3 bases and J lost 6 bases.

The rearrangement links TRBV7-9 to TRBJ2-5, with a weak D call TRBD1 (6 bases). Per the germline V gene, CDR1 is SEHNR and CDR2 is FQNEAQ (reference sequence). The CDR3 loop spans 14 amino acids. Trimming pared 6 bases from V and 5 bases from J, leaving 16 bases between. The CDR3 sequence is CASRPGQFAETQYF. The CDR3 DNA sequence: TGTGCCAGCAGACCCGGACAGTTTGCCGAGACCCAGTACTTC.

This clonotype was seen more than once but under ten times. The J gene is TRBJ2-3, the V gene TRBV10-3; 10 nucleotides agree with TRBD1. The CDR3 is 14 amino acids. Germline V CDR1 and CDR2: ENHRY, SYGVKD. Germline trimming cut 6 bases from V and 3 bases from J; bases unmatched to any gene: 3. The CDR3 loop reads CAISGQGGTDTQYF. As DNA, the CDR3 is TGTGCCATCAGCGGACAGGGGGGGACAGATACGCAGTATTTT.

V usage is TRBV27 and J usage is TRBJ2-7; 9 bases match TRBD2. J was trimmed by 3 bases and V by 4 bases; bases with no gene match: 7. This CDR3 is built from 15 residues. Germline values: CDR1 MNHEY, CDR2 SMNVEV (reference sequence). The CDR3 loop is CASSSSGGTSYEQYF. The DNA for the CDR3 is TGTGCCAGCAGTTCCAGCGGGGGGACCAGCTACGAGCAGTACTTC.

This rearrangement joins TRBV7-2 to TRBJ2-2; D is possibly TRBD1 or TRBD2 (6 bases each). CDR1 is SGHTA and CDR2 is FQGNSA in the germline V gene. The CDR3 extends over 19 amino acids. V lost 8 bases and J lost 4, with 29 bases in between. CDR3 residues: CASEKPPYFPRGVTGELFF. CDR3 sequence (DNA): TGTGCCAGCGAGAAGCCACCATATTTCCCAAGGGGGGTCACCGGGGAGCTGTTTTTT.

This clonotype was seen just once. V usage is TRBV12-3 or TRBV12-4 and J usage is TRBJ1-1; no definite D call. The CDR3 has 14 amino acids. V lost 2 bases to trimming and J lost 1 base, with 8 bases between them. The CDR3, as DNA: TGTGCCAGCAGTTTATCTGGAGAGAACACTGAAGCTTTCTTT. It yields the protein CASSLSGENTEAFF.

Comments on this clonotype: Compared with germline, one end of the junction differs, possibly owing to a read error. The CDR3 loop reads CASSQAGQLKTEAFF. The CDR3 DNA follows: TGCGCCAGCAGCCAGGCGGGACAGTTGAAGACTGAAGCTTTCTTT. The V gene is TRBV4-1, the J gene TRBJ1-1, with TRBD1 matching over 7 bases. Germline V gene data show CDR1 as MGHRA and CDR2 as YSYEKL. The CDR3 has 15 amino acids.